Reported below is one TCR beta chain. The antigen remains undetermined. This sample stems from a study of human T cells and chemical hapten exposure. The ends lost 0 bases at V and 5 bases at J; junction bases unmatched: 9. The length of the CDR3 is 16 residues. Germline V gives CDR1 DFQATT, CDR2 SNEGSKA (reference sequence). TCRdb recomputed calls from the RACE reads with MiXCR, one row per CDR3 protein. The table shows approximately 350,000 distinct CDR3 sequences, with about 6.9% occurring only once. Time point denoted: patch test 2, 6 weeks after DPC sensitization. The treatment: therapeutic diphenylcyclopropenone sensitization with weekly scalp DPC. Study observations and caveats: Because all patients had alopecia, their immune responses might differ from healthy ones.

The sample here was whole blood, taken in connection with sensitization to the hapten diphenylcyclopropenone (DPC). This TCR was sampled from a woman aged 18-30 years with alopecia areata. Some clones in this sample may be carry-over from other donors' samples. The chain is built from TRBV20-1 and TRBJ2-7; 11 nucleotides match TRBD2. The CDR3 protein is CSARDWSSGGVNEQYF. CDR3 DNA sequence: TGCAGTGCTAGAGATTGGAGTAGCGGGGGGGTCAACGAGCAGTACTTC.